Below are 28 T cell receptor beta chains sequenced from a single sample in a study of T-cell memory formation after mild COVID-19. Each CDR3 protein is one row after TCRdb ran MiXCR on the 5' RACE reads. The data contain about 340,000 distinct CDR3 sequences, roughly 13% of them seen just once; the ten biggest clones take up 20% to 25%. Sequencing used PBMCs or a T cell subset sorted from them (not recorded which). The source is a man aged 18 to 35 who had mild COVID-19 (a few samples of this study predate the infection). Cell type and time point are not known.

This clonotype was counted a few times. The V and J genes are TRBV5-1 and TRBJ2-7; D gene ambiguous. CDR1 and CDR2 (germline): SGHRS, YFSETQ. This CDR3 is 14 amino acids long. The ends were cut back, 0 bases at V and 1 base at J, with 8 bases in the middle. The CDR3 DNA reads as TGCGCCAGCAGCTTGGTTATCGGTTCCTACGAGCAGTACTTC. Translating it yields CASSLVIGSYEQYF.

This clonotype was seen more than once but under ten times. The CDR3 sequence: CASSLNIGAGEEKLFF. In DNA form, the CDR3 reads TGTGCCAGCAGCTTAAATATCGGGGCGGGGGAAGAAAAACTGTTTTTT. The chain joins TRBV7-2 to TRBJ1-4; TRBD1 is a possible D gene (5 bases). Germline CDR1 and CDR2: SGHTA and FQGNSA. The V end lost 2 bases, the J end lost 8 bases, and 18 bases lay between the germline ends. This CDR3 contains 16 residues.

The chain recombines TRBV10-2 with TRBJ1-6; possibly TRBD1 for D (6 bases). In germline, CDR1 is WSHSY, CDR2 SAAADI. Trimming removed 7 bases from V and 6 bases from J, with 13 bases in between. The CDR3 has 14 amino acids. CDR3 protein: CASTLTRGNSPLHF. The CDR3 DNA reads TGCGCCAGCACCCTGACCAGGGGTAATTCACCCCTCCACTTT.

This clonotype was observed a handful of times. The rearrangement joins TRBV12-3 or TRBV12-4 to TRBJ2-2; 10 bases line up with TRBD1. The J segment lost 5 bases and the V segment lost 10 bases, leaving 10 bases of the junction unmatched. CDR3 size: 15 residues. The CDR3 bases are TGTGCCACCCGCCGGGGGACAGGGGTAACCGGGGAGCTGTTTTTT. It specifies CATRRGTGVTGELFF.

The chain is built from TRBV15 and TRBJ2-5; 8 nucleotides agree with TRBD2. This CDR3 region has 15 residues. The trim removed 4 bases at V and 5 bases at J, leaving 9 bases unmatched. CDR1 LNHNV and CDR2 YYDKDF come from the germline V gene (reference sequence). CDR3 bases: TGTGCCACCAGCAAAGGCGAAGCGGGAGAGGAGACCCAGTACTTC. This translates into CATSKGEAGEETQYF.

The chain employs TRBV4-3 and TRBJ2-1; no firm D call. This CDR3 region has 13 residues. V lost 3 bases to trimming and J lost 6 bases, with 9 bases between them. The germline gives CDR1 LGHNA, CDR2 YSLEER. CDR3 protein: CASSHALSNEQFF. CDR3 coding DNA: TGCGCCAGCAGCCACGCTCTCTCCAATGAGCAGTTCTTC.

This clonotype came up a few times. The rearrangement joins TRBV12-3 or TRBV12-4 to TRBJ2-7; D remains unclear. V was pared by 6 bases and J by 1 base, with 19 bases between. The CDR3 has 16 amino acids. Written as DNA, the CDR3 is TGTGCCAGCAGCCCTGGGAACAGACCCCTGTCCTACGAGCAGTACGTC. Residues: CASSPGNRPLSYEQYV.

This clonotype was observed many times. This chain joins TRBV29-1 and TRBJ1-1, with D uncertain. Germline V lookup: CDR1 SQVTM, CDR2 ANQGSEA. V gave up 6 bases and J gave up 0 bases, with 20 bases separating them. CDR3 length: 16 amino acids. CDR3 coding DNA: TGCAGCGTCACTGGCCCTCTAAATAGTCTGAACACTGAAGCTTTCTTT. Translating it yields CSVTGPLNSLNTEAFF.

V usage is TRBV6-5 and J usage is TRBJ2-7; possible D gene TRBD2, 5 bases. This CDR3 has 17 residues. Trimming removed 5 bases from V and 0 bases from J, with 20 bases in between. The germline CDR1 and CDR2 sequences are MNHEY and SVGAGI. The CDR3 region is CASSLSPGRESSYEQYF. CDR3 coding DNA: TGTGCCAGCAGTCTATCCCCCGGACGGGAAAGCTCCTACGAGCAGTACTTC.

The chain employs TRBV5-6 and TRBJ2-3, with TRBD2 as a possible D gene (5 bases). The CDR3 loop spans 14 amino acids. Trimming took off 1 base at V and 1 base at J, with 7 bases between the two ends. CDR1 and CDR2 (germline): SGHDT, YYEEEE. The CDR3 here is CASSLMRGTDTQYF. CDR3 in DNA: TGTGCCAGCAGCTTGATGAGGGGCACAGATACGCAGTATTTT.

The chain links TRBV6-1 to TRBJ1-6; no firm D call. Per germline, CDR1 MNHNS and CDR2 SASEGT. The CDR3 is made up of 12 amino acids. Trimming took 3 bases from V and 14 from J, leaving 11 bases between them. The CDR3 loop reads CASSDLHLTLHF. DNA of the CDR3: TGTGCCAGCAGTGATCTCCATCTGACCCTCCACTTT.

This chain connects TRBV6-5 to TRBJ2-3, with a weak D call TRBD2 (6 bases). CDR1 is MNHEY, CDR2 SVGAGI, per germline. The length of the CDR3 is 12 residues. Trimming shortened V by 8 bases and J by 6 bases, and 12 bases separated the two germline ends. The CDR3 region is CASWGVFDTQYF. In nucleotides, the CDR3 is TGTGCCAGCTGGGGGGTTTTCGATACGCAGTATTTT.

This rearrangement joins TRBV4-2 to TRBJ1-6; D may be TRBD1 (6 bases). V was trimmed by 1 base and J by 9 bases, leaving 22 bases between them. This CDR3 is 18 amino acids long. Germline loops: CDR1 LGHNA, CDR2 YNFKEQ. CDR3: CASSQVPSRQGTGSPLHF. The CDR3 coding sequence is TGTGCCAGCAGCCAAGTCCCATCACGGCAGGGGACGGGTTCACCCCTCCACTTT.

The chain uses TRBV20-1 and TRBJ2-1; tentatively, D is TRBD1 (5 bases). Germline CDR1 and CDR2: DFQATT and SNEGSKA (reference sequence). Deletions cut 3 bases from V and 6 bases from J, with 12 bases between. CDR3 length equals 13 residues. CDR3 amino acids: CSASTGARNEQFF. CDR3 DNA sequence: TGCAGTGCTAGTACAGGCGCGCGCAATGAGCAGTTCTTC.

J is TRBJ2-2 and V is TRBV7-9; 12 bases fit TRBD2. With 3 bases clipped from V and 4 bases from J, the junction kept 3 bases outside the gene matches. CDR1 is SEHNR, CDR2 FQNEAQ, per germline (reference sequence). The CDR3 extends over 16 amino acids. CDR3 amino acids: CASSLTSGGPTGELFF. Here the CDR3 DNA reads TGTGCCAGCAGCTTGACTAGCGGGGGACCCACCGGGGAGCTGTTTTTT. The whole variable domain, filled in from reference TRBV7-9 and TRBJ2-2, reads DTGVSQNPRHKITKRGQNVTFRCDPISEHNRLYWYRQTLGQGPEFLTYFQNEAQLEKSRLLSDRFSAERPKGSFSTLEIQRTEQGDSAMYLCASSLTSGGPTGELFFGEGSRLTVL.

This clonotype was observed a few times. The chain carries TRBV7-3 and TRBJ2-3; possibly TRBD1 for D (6 bases). The CDR3 is 15 residues long. Germline CDR1 SGHTA, CDR2 FQGTGA. Trimming removed 5 bases from V and 0 bases from J, with 12 bases in between. The DNA of the CDR3 is TGTGCCAGCAGCATACAGGGTGGGAGCACAGATACGCAGTATTTT. This gives the protein CASSIQGGSTDTQYF.

Only a few counts were recorded for this clonotype. The V call is TRBV5-1, the J call TRBJ2-3, with 9 bases lining up with TRBD1. The CDR3 extends over 16 amino acids. Losses at the gene ends were 3 bases for V and 0 bases for J; bases not matched to a gene: 5. Per the germline V gene, CDR1 is SGHRS and CDR2 is YFSETQ. This CDR3 is CASSSGTGTSTDTQYF. In nucleotides, the CDR3 is TGCGCCAGCAGCTCCGGGACAGGGACTAGCACAGATACGCAGTATTTT.

This clonotype showed up many times. The V call is TRBV12-3 or TRBV12-4, the J call TRBJ2-7; 14 nucleotides line up with TRBD2. V dropped 4 bases and J dropped 5; count of bases not matched to a gene: 13. This CDR3 region has 18 residues. CDR3 loop: CASSYGTSGGLLPDEQYV. For the CDR3, the DNA is TGTGCCAGCAGTTACGGGACTAGCGGGGGACTACTCCCAGACGAGCAGTACGTC.

This clonotype has ten or more counts. This chain joins TRBV27 and TRBJ2-7, with a weak D call TRBD2 (5 bases). Germline CDR1 and CDR2: MNHEY and SMNVEV (reference sequence). The CDR3 length is 14 residues. Trimming removed 3 bases from V and 2 bases from J, with 11 bases in between. CDR3 in amino acids: CASSFRGQAYEQYF. The CDR3 coding sequence is TGTGCCAGCAGTTTCAGAGGGCAAGCCTACGAGCAGTACTTC.

The chain recombines TRBV7-9 with TRBJ2-5, with TRBD1 matching over 7 bases. In germline, CDR1 is SEHNR, CDR2 FQNEAQ (reference sequence). Losses at the gene ends were 3 bases for V and 0 bases for J; bases not matched to a gene: 4. The CDR3 covers 15 residues. In nucleotides, the CDR3 is TGTGCCAGCAGCTTCCGGGACAGCCACCAAGAGACCCAGTACTTC. It codes for CASSFRDSHQETQYF. Filled out from reference TRBV7-9 and TRBJ2-5, the complete variable domain reads DTGVSQNPRHKITKRGQNVTFRCDPISEHNRLYWYRQTLGQGPEFLTYFQNEAQLEKSRLLSDRFSAERPKGSFSTLEIQRTEQGDSAMYLCASSFRDSHQETQYFGPGTRLLVL.

The chain recombines TRBV30 with TRBJ1-6; 10 bases map to TRBD1. The CDR3 consists of 17 residues. The germline V gene encodes CDR1 GTSNPN and CDR2 SVGIG (reference sequence). Germline trimming cut 7 bases from V and 0 bases from J; bases unmatched to any gene: 9. CDR3 amino acids: CAFSGTGASSYNSPLHF. Written as DNA, the CDR3 is TGTGCCTTCTCCGGGACAGGGGCCAGCTCCTATAATTCACCCCTCCACTTT.

This clonotype was counted between two and nine times. The chain couples TRBV7-8 to TRBJ2-7; 8 bases align to TRBD1. The J segment lost 6 bases and the V segment lost 5 bases, leaving 12 bases of the junction unmatched. The CDR3 sequence is 15 residues long. CDR1 SGHVS and CDR2 FQNEAQ come from the germline V gene. CDR3 sequence (DNA): TGTGCCAGCAGCCTCGGGACAGGACCCCTCGGCGAGCAGTACTTC. This sequence encodes CASSLGTGPLGEQYF.

The chain couples TRBV20-1 to TRBJ2-2; 13 nucleotides agree with TRBD2. CDR3 length: 14 residues. Trimming removed 5 bases from V and 7 bases from J; junction bases left unmatched: 4. Germline V gene lookup returns CDR1 DFQATT and CDR2 SNEGSKA (reference sequence). CDR3 DNA: TGCAGTGCTCCGGGACTAGCGGGGATCGGGGAGCTGTTTTTT. It codes for CSAPGLAGIGELFF.

The J gene is TRBJ2-1, the V gene TRBV5-4; weak D call: TRBD1 (5 bases). Germline V CDR1 and CDR2: SGHNT, YYREEE (reference sequence). This CDR3 is built from 15 residues. The V end was cut by 0 bases, the J end by 1 base, with 8 bases between. The CDR3 DNA reads TGTGCCAGCAGCTTGGACGACAGATCCTACAATGAGCAGTTCTTC. Translation gives CASSLDDRSYNEQFF.

In this sample, this clonotype turned up a few times. The CDR3 sequence is CATSVGTSDISPLHF. The DNA of the CDR3 is TGTGCCACCAGCGTCGGGACCTCGGATATTTCACCCCTCCACTTT. The chain has TRBV15 and TRBJ1-6, with D possibly matching TRBD1 (5 bases). This CDR3 is 15 amino acids long. Per germline, CDR1 LNHNV and CDR2 YYDKDF (reference sequence). The V gene lost 5 bases and the J gene lost 9 bases, with 17 bases spanning the gap.

This clonotype turned up a few times. The chain employs TRBV7-9 and TRBJ2-5; D unresolved. Trimming shortened V by 7 bases and J by 5 bases, and 8 bases separated the two germline ends. Germline CDR1 SEHNR, CDR2 FQNEAQ (reference sequence). The CDR3 contains 11 residues. This chain's CDR3 is CASTREETQYF. CDR3 bases: TGTGCCAGCACTCGAGAGGAGACCCAGTACTTC. Drawing the rest from reference TRBV7-9 and TRBJ2-5, the complete variable domain is DTGVSQNPRHKITKRGQNVTFRCDPISEHNRLYWYRQTLGQGPEFLTYFQNEAQLEKSRLLSDRFSAERPKGSFSTLEIQRTEQGDSAMYLCASTREETQYFGPGTRLLVL.

This clonotype came up a few times. The V and J genes are TRBV5-1 and TRBJ2-7; D unclear. CDR1 and CDR2 from the germline V gene are SGHRS and YFSETQ. The CDR3 is made up of 12 amino acids. V was trimmed by 4 bases and J by 9 bases, leaving 14 bases between them. The CDR3 region has the DNA TGCGCCAGCAGCCCCGGAGCCTCGGTGCAGTACTTC. Encoded protein: CASSPGASVQYF.

In its sample, this clonotype was seen a few times. V is TRBV27 and J is TRBJ2-3, with D unclear. Germline CDR1 is MNHEY and CDR2 is SMNVEV (reference sequence). Trimming removed 6 bases from V and 4 bases from J, with 11 bases in between. The CDR3 sequence is 13 residues long. The CDR3 coding sequence is TGTGCCAGCAGCCGGACCGGTCCAGATACGCAGTATTTT. This sequence encodes CASSRTGPDTQYF.